This section outlines one T cell receptor (beta chain) sequence together with its context. Its antigen is unknown. The split of CD4+ cells yielded CD45RA+ naive and CD45RA-negative memory subsets. This sample is part of a study of shared clonotypes between healthy human individuals. Study summary: Per donor, CD8 memory used one plate, CD8 naive used two, CD4 memory used three and CD4 naive used three.

Here immunoSEQ multiplex PCR was the method, and the copy in TCRdb shows in-frame clones only, minus some. The profile shows about a million clones, 70% to 85% of them singletons. Study observations and caveats: Among donors, the sharing of clonotypes was expected to be influenced by sequencing depth.

Germline values: CDR1 SEHNR, CDR2 FQNEAQ (reference sequence). CDR3 length equals 14 residues. Between the trimmed V and J ends, which lost 3 bases and 9 bases, there was a span of 15 bases. The specimen was memory CD4+ T cells sorted from blood. Subset: CD45RA-negative fraction. The chain employs TRBV7-9 and TRBJ2-1; the D is unclear. The source is a man aged 18 to 35 in good health. The CDR3 nucleotides read TGTGCCAGCAGCTTGAGTATTGGAGTTAGTGAGCAGTTCTTC. Residues: CASSLSIGVSEQFF.